What follows are 11 T cell receptor beta chains derived from one specimen sequenced in a study of blood T cell repertoires in COVID-19. Clones were read by immunoSEQ multiplex PCR, and TCRdb kept only the in-frame ones, dropping some. Here the sample spans under 200,000 clones, approximately 89% being singletons. The material sequenced was peripheral blood. The origin of the receptors is a man aged 35-49 years with active or convalescent COVID-19.

The V and J genes are TRBV5-6 and TRBJ1-1, with 12 nucleotides matching TRBD1. Germline CDR1 reads SGHDT; CDR2 reads YYEEEE. The CDR3 covers 16 residues. V gave up 2 bases and J gave up 3 bases; unmatched junction bases: 5. The CDR3 region has the DNA TGTGCCAGCAGCTTACCGGGACAGGGGGCGTACACTGAAGCTTTCTTT. This translates into CASSLPGQGAYTEAFF.

The chain employs TRBV7-2 and TRBJ1-4; D might be TRBD1 (5 bases). The V end lost 5 bases, the J end lost 6 bases, and 16 bases lay between the germline ends. Per germline, CDR1 SGHTA and CDR2 FQGNSA. This CDR3 is 15 amino acids long. CDR3 nucleotide sequence: TGTGCCAGCAGCCCGATAGGCAGGGCGGATGAAAAACTGTTTTTT. This encodes CASSPIGRADEKLFF.

This clone has just one count. The chain employs TRBV27 and TRBJ1-2, with a weak D call TRBD1 (6 bases). V lost 6 bases and J lost 7, with 21 bases in between. CDR1 MNHEY and CDR2 SMNVEV come from the germline V gene (reference sequence). The CDR3 length is 15 residues. DNA of the CDR3: TGTGCCAGCAGGGATCTTTTGCCTCAGGGGTCTGGCTACACCTTC. It specifies CASRDLLPQGSGYTF.

The rearrangement joins TRBV20-1 to TRBJ2-1; 7 bases line up with TRBD2. The junction had 5 bases not matched to a gene; V was cut back by 3 bases and J by 6 bases. This CDR3 has 13 amino acids. Germline CDR1 DFQATT, CDR2 SNEGSKA (reference sequence). The CDR3 region is CSASGGGFNEQFF. CDR3 nucleotide sequence: TGCAGTGCTAGTGGCGGGGGTTTCAATGAGCAGTTCTTC.

The V call is TRBV7-9, the J call TRBJ2-5, with D perhaps TRBD2 (6 bases). This CDR3 is 14 amino acids long. V lost 2 bases to trimming and J lost 5 bases, with 12 bases between them. The germline gives CDR1 SEHNR, CDR2 FQNEAQ (reference sequence). The CDR3 region is CASSLTASVETQYF. As DNA, the CDR3 is TGTGCCAGCAGCTTAACGGCTAGCGTCGAGACCCAGTACTTC. Complete variable domain (other parts from reference TRBV7-9 and TRBJ2-5): DTGVSQNPRHKITKRGQNVTFRCDPISEHNRLYWYRQTLGQGPEFLTYFQNEAQLEKSRLLSDRFSAERPKGSFSTLEIQRTEQGDSAMYLCASSLTASVETQYFGPGTRLLVL.

J is TRBJ2-7 and V is TRBV29-1, with TRBD1 identical over 10 bases. J gave up 5 bases and V 5 bases, and 3 bases lay outside the gene matches. This CDR3 spans 12 amino acids. Germline CDR1 reads SQVTM; CDR2 reads ANQGSEA. CDR3 sequence reads: CSVLTGGNEQYF. The CDR3 coding sequence is TGCAGCGTTCTGACAGGGGGCAACGAGCAGTACTTC.

Turning to this clone: At the DNA level, this CDR3 is encoded by other sequences in the same sample as well. The chain uses TRBV12-3 or TRBV12-4 and TRBJ1-1, with a weak D call TRBD1 (5 bases). The ends were cut back, 4 bases at V and 4 bases at J, with 10 bases in the middle. CDR3 length equals 13 residues. CDR3 residues: CASSSGGGTEAFF. CDR3 nucleotide sequence: TGTGCCAGCAGTTCGGGGGGTGGCACTGAAGCTTTCTTT.

This rearrangement joins TRBV6-6 to TRBJ1-5; 7 bases agree with TRBD1. The CDR3 spans 12 residues. Germline CDR1 is MNHNY and CDR2 is SVGAGI (reference sequence). Unmatched junction bases numbered 3, after V lost 9 bases and J lost 4 bases. CDR3: CASGQENQPQHF. The CDR3 DNA reads TGTGCCAGTGGACAGGAGAATCAGCCCCAGCATTTT.

The chain carries TRBV19 and TRBJ2-7; TRBD2 agrees at 8 bases. The germline gives CDR1 LNHDA, CDR2 SQIVND (reference sequence). Unmatched junction bases numbered 12, after V lost 5 bases and J lost 3 bases. The CDR3 consists of 16 residues. The CDR3 sequence: CASSRGTKSGGYEQYF. The CDR3 nucleotides are TGTGCCAGTAGTCGGGGAACCAAAAGCGGGGGCTACGAGCAGTACTTC.

The chain carries TRBV6-5 and TRBJ1-2; 8 bases are shared with TRBD1. In germline, CDR1 is MNHEY, CDR2 SVGAGI. This CDR3 comprises 15 residues. After removal of 2 bases from V and 4 bases from J, the junction contained 6 bases not matched to a gene. The CDR3 nucleotides read TGTGCCAGCAGTTACGTTCAGGGGGCCGGCTATGGCTACACCTTC. Translating gives CASSYVQGAGYGYTF.

The V gene is TRBV19, the J gene TRBJ1-2; TRBD1 aligns across 9 bases. Germline values: CDR1 LNHDA, CDR2 SQIVND (reference sequence). The CDR3 runs 12 residues. V lost 7 bases, J lost 5 bases, and 2 bases stayed unmatched. CDR3 DNA sequence: TGTGCCAGTAACGACAGGGGGTATGGCTACACCTTC. This translates into CASNDRGYGYTF.